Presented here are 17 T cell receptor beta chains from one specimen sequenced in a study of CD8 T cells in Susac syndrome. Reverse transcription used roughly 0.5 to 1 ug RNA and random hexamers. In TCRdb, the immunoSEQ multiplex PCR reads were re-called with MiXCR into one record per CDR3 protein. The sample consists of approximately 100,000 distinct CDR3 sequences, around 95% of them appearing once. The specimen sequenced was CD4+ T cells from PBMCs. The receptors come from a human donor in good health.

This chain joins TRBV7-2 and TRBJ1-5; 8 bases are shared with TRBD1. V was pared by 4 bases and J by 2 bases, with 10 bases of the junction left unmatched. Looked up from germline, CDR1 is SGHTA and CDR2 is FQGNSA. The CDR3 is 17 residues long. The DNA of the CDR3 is TGTGCCAGCAGCTCCAGGGGGGTGACAGGGGGCAATCAGCCCCAGCATTTT. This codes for CASSSRGVTGGNQPQHF. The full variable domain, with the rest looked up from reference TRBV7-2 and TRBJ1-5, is GAGVSQSPSNKVTEKGKDVELRCDPISGHTALYWYRQSLGQGLEFLIYFQGNSAPDKSGLPSDRFSAERTGGSVSTLTIQRTQQEDSAVYLCASSSRGVTGGNQPQHFGDGTRLSIL.

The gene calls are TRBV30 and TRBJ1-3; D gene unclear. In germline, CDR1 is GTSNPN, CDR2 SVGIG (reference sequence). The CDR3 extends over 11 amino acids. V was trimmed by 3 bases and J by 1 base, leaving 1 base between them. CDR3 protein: CAWRSGNTIYF. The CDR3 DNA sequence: TGTGCCTGGAGATCTGGAAACACCATATATTTT.

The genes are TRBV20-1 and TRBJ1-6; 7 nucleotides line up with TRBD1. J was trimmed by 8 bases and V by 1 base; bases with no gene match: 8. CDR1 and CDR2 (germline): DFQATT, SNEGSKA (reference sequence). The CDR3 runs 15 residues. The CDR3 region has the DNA TGCAGTGCTAGAGTCCCGGGACAGACGGATTCACCCCTCCACTTT. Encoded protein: CSARVPGQTDSPLHF.

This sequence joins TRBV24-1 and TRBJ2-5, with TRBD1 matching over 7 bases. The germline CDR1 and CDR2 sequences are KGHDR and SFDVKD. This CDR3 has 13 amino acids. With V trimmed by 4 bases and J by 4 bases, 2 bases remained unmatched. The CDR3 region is CATSEAGGETQYF. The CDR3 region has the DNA TGTGCCACCAGTGAGGCAGGGGGAGAGACCCAGTACTTC.

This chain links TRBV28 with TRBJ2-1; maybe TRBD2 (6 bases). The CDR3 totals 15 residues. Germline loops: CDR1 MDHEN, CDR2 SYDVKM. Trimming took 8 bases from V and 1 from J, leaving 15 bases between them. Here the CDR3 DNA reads TGTGCCAGCGAAGGAGGAGGGCAGTCCTACAATGAGCAGTTCTTC. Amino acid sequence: CASEGGGQSYNEQFF.

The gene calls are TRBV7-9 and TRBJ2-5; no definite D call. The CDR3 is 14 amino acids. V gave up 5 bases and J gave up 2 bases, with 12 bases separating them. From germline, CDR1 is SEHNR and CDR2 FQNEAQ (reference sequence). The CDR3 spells CASSHYGRQETQYF. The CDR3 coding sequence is TGTGCCAGCAGCCACTACGGCAGGCAAGAGACCCAGTACTTC. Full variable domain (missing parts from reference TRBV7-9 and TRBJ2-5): DTGVSQNPRHKITKRGQNVTFRCDPISEHNRLYWYRQTLGQGPEFLTYFQNEAQLEKSRLLSDRFSAERPKGSFSTLEIQRTEQGDSAMYLCASSHYGRQETQYFGPGTRLLVL.

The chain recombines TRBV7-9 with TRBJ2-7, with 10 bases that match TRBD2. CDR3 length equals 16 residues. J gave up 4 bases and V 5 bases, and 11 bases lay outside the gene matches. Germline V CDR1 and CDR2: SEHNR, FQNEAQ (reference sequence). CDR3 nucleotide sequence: TGTGCCAGCAGCCCCTGGGATAGCGGGAGGTTGTACGAGCAGTACTTC. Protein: CASSPWDSGRLYEQYF.

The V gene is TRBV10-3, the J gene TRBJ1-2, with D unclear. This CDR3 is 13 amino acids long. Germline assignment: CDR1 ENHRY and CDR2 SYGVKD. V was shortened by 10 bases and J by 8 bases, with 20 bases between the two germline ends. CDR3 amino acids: CATSPSEVEGYTF. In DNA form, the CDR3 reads TGTGCCACCTCCCCTTCGGAGGTAGAGGGCTACACCTTC.

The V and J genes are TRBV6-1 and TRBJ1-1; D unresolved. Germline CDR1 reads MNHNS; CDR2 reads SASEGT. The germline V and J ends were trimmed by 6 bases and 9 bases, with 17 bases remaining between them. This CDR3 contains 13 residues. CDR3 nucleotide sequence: TGTGCCAGCAGGACAAGCCCTCACCCTCAAGCTTTCTTT. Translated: CASRTSPHPQAFF.

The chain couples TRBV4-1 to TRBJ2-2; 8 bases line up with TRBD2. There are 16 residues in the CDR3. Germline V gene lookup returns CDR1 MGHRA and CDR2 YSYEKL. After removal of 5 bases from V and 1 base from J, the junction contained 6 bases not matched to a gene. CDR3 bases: TGCGCCAGCAGCGAACATAGCGGGGTGAACACCGGGGAGCTGTTTTTT. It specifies CASSEHSGVNTGELFF.

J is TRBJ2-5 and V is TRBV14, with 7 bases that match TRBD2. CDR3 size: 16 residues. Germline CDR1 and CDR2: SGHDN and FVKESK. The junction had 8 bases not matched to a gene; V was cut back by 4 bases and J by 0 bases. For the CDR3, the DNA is TGTGCCAGCAGCCCTTGGGGGGGATCGTACCAAGAGACCCAGTACTTC. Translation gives CASSPWGGSYQETQYF.

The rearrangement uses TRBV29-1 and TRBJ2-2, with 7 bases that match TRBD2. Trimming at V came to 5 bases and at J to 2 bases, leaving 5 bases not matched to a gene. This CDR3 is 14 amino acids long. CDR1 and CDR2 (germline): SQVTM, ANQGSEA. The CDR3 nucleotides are TGCAGCGTTCGACCTAGCGGTAACACCGGGGAGCTGTTTTTT. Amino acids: CSVRPSGNTGELFF.

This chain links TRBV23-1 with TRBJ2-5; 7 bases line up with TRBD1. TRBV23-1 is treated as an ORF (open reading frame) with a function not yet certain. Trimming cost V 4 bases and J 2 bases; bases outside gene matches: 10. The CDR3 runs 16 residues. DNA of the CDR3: TGCGCCAGCAGTCGCCGCGGACAGGTCATTCAAGAGACCCAGTACTTC. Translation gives CASSRRGQVIQETQYF.

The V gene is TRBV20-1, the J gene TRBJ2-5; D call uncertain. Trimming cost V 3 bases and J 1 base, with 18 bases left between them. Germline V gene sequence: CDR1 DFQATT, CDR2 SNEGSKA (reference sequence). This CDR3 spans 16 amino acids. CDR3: CSASPRLGARQETQYF. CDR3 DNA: TGCAGTGCTAGTCCCCGACTTGGCGCTCGCCAAGAGACCCAGTACTTC.

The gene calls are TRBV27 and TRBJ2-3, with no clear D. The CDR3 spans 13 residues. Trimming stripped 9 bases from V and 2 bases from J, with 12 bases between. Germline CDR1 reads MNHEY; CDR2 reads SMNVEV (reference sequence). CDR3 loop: CASRLGNTDTQYF. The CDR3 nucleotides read TGTGCCAGTCGACTGGGGAACACAGATACGCAGTATTTT.

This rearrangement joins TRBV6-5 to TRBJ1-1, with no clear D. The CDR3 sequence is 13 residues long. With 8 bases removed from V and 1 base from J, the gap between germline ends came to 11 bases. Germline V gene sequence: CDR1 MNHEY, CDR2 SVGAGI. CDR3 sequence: CASGPNRNTEAFF. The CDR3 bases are TGTGCCAGCGGCCCGAATAGGAACACTGAAGCTTTCTTT.

The CDR3 DNA follows: TGCAGTGCATGGGGGGACTCCTCCCGGGAGACCCAGTACTTC. It translates to CSAWGDSSRETQYF. The chain recombines TRBV20-1 with TRBJ2-5; tentative D call: TRBD2 (6 bases). The CDR3 covers 14 residues. CDR1 DFQATT and CDR2 SNEGSKA come from the germline V gene (reference sequence). V lost 6 bases, J lost 5 bases, and 19 bases lay in between.